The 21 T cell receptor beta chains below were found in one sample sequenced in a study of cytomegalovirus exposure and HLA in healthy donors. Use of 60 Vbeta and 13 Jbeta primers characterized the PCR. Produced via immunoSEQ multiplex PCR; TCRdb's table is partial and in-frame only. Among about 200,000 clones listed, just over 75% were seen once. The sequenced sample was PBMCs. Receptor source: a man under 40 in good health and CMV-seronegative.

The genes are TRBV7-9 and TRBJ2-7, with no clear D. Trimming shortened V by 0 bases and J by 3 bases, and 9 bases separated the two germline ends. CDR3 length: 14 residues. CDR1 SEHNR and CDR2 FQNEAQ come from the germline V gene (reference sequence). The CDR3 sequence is CASSLAVAGYEQYF. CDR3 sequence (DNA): TGTGCCAGCAGCTTAGCCGTCGCAGGCTACGAGCAGTACTTC.

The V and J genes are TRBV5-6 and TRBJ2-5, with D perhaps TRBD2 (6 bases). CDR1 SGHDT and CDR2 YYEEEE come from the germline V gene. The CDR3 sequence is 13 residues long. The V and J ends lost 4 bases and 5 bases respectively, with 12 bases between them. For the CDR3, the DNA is TGTGCCAGCAGCCAATCTAGCGAGGAGACCCAGTACTTC. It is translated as CASSQSSEETQYF.

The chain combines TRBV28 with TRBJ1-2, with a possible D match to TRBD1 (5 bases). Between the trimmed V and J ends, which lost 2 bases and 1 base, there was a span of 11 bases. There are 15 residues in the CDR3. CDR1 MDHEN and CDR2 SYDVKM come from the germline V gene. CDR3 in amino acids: CASSLAQEINYGYTF. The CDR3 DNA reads TGTGCCAGCAGTTTAGCACAGGAAATTAACTATGGCTACACCTTC.

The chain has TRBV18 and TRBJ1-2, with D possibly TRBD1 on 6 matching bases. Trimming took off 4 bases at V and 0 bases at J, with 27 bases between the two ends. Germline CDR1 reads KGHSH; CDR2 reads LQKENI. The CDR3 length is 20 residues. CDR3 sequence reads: CASSLVLVPGTRPSNYGYTF. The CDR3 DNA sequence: TGTGCCAGCTCACTCGTACTGGTGCCCGGGACACGGCCATCTAACTATGGCTACACCTTC.

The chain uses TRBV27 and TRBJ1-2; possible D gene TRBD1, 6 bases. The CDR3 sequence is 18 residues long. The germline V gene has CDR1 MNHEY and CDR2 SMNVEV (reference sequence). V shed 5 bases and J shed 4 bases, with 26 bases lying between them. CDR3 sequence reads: CASSQNDRSAEEGYGYTF. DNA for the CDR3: TGTGCCAGCAGTCAAAACGACAGGTCGGCAGAAGAAGGCTATGGCTACACCTTC.

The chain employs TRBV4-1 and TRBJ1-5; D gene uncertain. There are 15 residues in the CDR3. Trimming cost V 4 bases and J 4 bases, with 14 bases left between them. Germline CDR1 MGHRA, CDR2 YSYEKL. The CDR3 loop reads CASSPVATSNQPQHF. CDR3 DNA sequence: TGCGCCAGCAGCCCCGTAGCGACTTCAAATCAGCCCCAGCATTTT.

This CDR3 reads CASSPTRHREENTEAFF. In DNA, the CDR3 is TGTGCCAGCAGCCCTACACGCCACAGGGAAGAGAACACTGAAGCTTTCTTT. This sequence joins TRBV5-6 and TRBJ1-1, with TRBD1 as a possible D gene (6 bases). CDR1 is SGHDT and CDR2 is YYEEEE in the germline V gene. The CDR3 is 17 residues long. Trimming took 4 bases from V and 1 from J, leaving 20 bases between them.

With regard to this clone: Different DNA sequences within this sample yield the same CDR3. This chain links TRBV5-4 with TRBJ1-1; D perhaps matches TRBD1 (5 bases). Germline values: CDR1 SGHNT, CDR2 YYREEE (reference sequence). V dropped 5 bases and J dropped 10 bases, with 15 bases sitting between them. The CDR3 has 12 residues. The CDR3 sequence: CASRQNWGVAFF. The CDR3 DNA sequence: TGTGCCAGCAGACAGAACTGGGGGGTAGCTTTCTTT.

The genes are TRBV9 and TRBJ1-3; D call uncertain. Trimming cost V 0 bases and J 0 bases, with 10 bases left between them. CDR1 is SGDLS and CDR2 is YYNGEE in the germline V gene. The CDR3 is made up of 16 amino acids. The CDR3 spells CASSVVDTNSGNTIYF. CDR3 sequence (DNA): TGTGCCAGCAGCGTAGTCGACACAAACTCTGGAAACACCATATATTTT.

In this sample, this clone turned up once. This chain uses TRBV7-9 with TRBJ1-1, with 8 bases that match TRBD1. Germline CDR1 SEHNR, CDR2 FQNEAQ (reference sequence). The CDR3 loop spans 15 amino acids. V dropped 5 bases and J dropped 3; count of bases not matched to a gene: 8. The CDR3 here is CASSVGQGRDTEAFF. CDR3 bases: TGTGCCAGCAGCGTAGGACAGGGCAGGGACACTGAAGCTTTCTTT.

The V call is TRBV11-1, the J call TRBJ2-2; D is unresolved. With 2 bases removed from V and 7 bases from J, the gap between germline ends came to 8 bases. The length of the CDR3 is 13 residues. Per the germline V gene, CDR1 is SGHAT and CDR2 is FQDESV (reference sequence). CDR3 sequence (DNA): TGTGCCAGCAGCTTACTATTTGGCGGGGAGCTGTTTTTT. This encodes CASSLLFGGELFF.

CDR3 DNA sequence: TGTGCCAGCAGTTTATTGGAGCGGGGTCCCTACGAGCAGTACTTC. As protein: CASSLLERGPYEQYF. The J gene is TRBJ2-7, the V gene TRBV27; TRBD2 matches 7 bases. This CDR3 has 15 residues. In germline, CDR1 is MNHEY, CDR2 SMNVEV (reference sequence). Losses at the gene ends were 1 base for V and 2 bases for J; bases not matched to a gene: 5.

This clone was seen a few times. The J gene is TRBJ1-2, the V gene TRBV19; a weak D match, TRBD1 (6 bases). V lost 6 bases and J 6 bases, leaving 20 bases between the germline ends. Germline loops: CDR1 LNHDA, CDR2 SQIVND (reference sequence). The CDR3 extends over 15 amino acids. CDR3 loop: CASSPREGKGDGYTF. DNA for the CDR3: TGTGCCAGTAGCCCCCGGGAGGGTAAGGGGGATGGCTACACCTTC. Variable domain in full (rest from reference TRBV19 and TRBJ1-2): DGGITQSPKYLFRKEGQNVTLSCEQNLNHDAMYWYRQDPGQGLRLIYYSQIVNDFQKGDIAEGYSVSREKKESFPLTVTSAQKNPTAFYLCASSPREGKGDGYTFGSGTRLTVV.

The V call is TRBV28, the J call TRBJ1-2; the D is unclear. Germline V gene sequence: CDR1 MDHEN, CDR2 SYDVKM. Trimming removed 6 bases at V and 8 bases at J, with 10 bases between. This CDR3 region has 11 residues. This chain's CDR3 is CASRSTRGYTF. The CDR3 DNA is TGTGCCAGCAGATCGACTAGAGGCTACACCTTC.

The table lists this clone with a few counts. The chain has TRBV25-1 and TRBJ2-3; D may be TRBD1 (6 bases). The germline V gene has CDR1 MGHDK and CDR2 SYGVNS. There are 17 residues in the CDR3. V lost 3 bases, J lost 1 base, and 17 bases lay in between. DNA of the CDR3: TGTGCCAGCAGTGACAGGGGAAGGGGGACGGGCACAGATACGCAGTATTTT. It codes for CASSDRGRGTGTDTQYF.

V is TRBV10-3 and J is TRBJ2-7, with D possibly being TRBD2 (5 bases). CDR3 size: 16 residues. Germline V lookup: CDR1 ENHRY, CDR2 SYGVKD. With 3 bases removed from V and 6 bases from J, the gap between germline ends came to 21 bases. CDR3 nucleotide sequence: TGTGCCATCAGTGACCCGACTATTGGGCCCGCCGGCGAGCAGTACTTC. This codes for CAISDPTIGPAGEQYF.

DNA of the CDR3: TGTGCCATCAGCGCCACAGGGGGTTTTGAAGCTTTCTTT. It is translated as CAISATGGFEAFF. The chain couples TRBV10-3 to TRBJ1-1; TRBD1 aligns across 8 bases. The V segment lost 6 bases and the J segment 7 bases; nucleotides outside the gene matches: 7. Germline V gives CDR1 ENHRY, CDR2 SYGVKD. The length of the CDR3 is 13 residues.

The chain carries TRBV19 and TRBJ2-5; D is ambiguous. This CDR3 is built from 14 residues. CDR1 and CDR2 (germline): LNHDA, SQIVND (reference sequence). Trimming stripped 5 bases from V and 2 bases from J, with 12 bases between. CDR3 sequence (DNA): TGTGCCAGTAGTTTGGGCCGGATACAAGAGACCCAGTACTTC. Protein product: CASSLGRIQETQYF. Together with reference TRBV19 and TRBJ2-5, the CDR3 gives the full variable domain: DGGITQSPKYLFRKEGQNVTLSCEQNLNHDAMYWYRQDPGQGLRLIYYSQIVNDFQKGDIAEGYSVSREKKESFPLTVTSAQKNPTAFYLCASSLGRIQETQYFGPGTRLLVL.

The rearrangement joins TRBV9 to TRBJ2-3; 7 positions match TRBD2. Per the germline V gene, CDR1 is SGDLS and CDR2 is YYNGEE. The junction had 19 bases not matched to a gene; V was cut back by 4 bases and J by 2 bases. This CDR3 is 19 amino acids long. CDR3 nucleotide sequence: TGTGCCAGCAGCACCTACTCTACTAGCGCAGGAGGGGCCACAGATACGCAGTATTTT. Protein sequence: CASSTYSTSAGGATDTQYF.

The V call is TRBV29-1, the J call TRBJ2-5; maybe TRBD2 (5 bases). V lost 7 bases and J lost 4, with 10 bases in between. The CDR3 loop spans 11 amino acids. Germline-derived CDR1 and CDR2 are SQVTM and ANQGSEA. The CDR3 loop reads CSGMAGETQYF. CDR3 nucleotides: TGCAGCGGCATGGCGGGAGAGACCCAGTACTTC.

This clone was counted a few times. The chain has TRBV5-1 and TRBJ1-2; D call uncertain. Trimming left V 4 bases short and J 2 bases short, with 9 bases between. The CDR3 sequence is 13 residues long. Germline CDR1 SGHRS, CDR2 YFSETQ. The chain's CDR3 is CASSPTGNYGYTF. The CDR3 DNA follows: TGCGCCAGCAGCCCGACCGGGAACTATGGCTACACCTTC.